The entry that follows covers one TCR beta chain sequence. Its antigen is unknown. CDR3 size: 14 residues. PBMCs, at least 6.5 million per sample, were isolated. This sample is part of a study of blood T cells in healthy people across ages. Study-level results: Naive CD4+ cell counts and diversity both ran higher in long-lived than in aged donors. Changes in expanded clonotypes were possibly confounded, as the CMV status of donors was unknown.

PCR was performed a second time for roughly 7 to 11 cycles using a sample-barcoded 5' primer and a J-beta primer mix. All cDNA molecules were each tagged by a template-switch adaptor with 12 random nucleotides. TCRdb independently ran MiXCR on the 5' RACE reads; one entry per CDR3 protein. The data contain roughly 790,000 distinct CDR3 sequences, roughly 41% of them singletons. This clonotype was sampled from a woman aged 55-69 years in good health. Sequencing was performed on blood. V and J are TRBV12-3 or TRBV12-4 and TRBJ2-3, with D perhaps being TRBD1 or TRBD2 (6 bases each). CDR3 nucleotide sequence: TGTGCTAGCCGGGGGCGTTACATAGGAGATACGCAGTATTTT. This gives the protein CASRGRYIGDTQYF.